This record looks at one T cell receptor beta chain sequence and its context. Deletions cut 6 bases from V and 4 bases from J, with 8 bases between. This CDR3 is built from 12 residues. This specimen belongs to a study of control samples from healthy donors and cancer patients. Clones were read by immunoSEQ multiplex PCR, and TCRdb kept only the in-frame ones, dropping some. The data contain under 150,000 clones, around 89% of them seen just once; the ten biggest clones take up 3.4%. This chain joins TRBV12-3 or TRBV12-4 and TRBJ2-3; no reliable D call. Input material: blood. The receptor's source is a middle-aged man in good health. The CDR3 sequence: CASRLNADTQYF. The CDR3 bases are TGTGCCAGCAGACTTAACGCAGATACGCAGTATTTT.